The entry below gives a single T cell receptor (beta chain) sequence along with its context. The source of the sample is a study of CD8+CD57+ T cells in acquired aplastic anemia. Before being chosen for sequencing, patients had shown CD8+CD57+ cell expansion by flow cytometry. The V gene end was trimmed by 4 bases and the J gene end by 2 bases; junction bases not matched to a gene: 8. Germline V gene lookup returns CDR1 DFQATT and CDR2 SNEGSKA (reference sequence). The CDR3 length is 15 residues. The template for TCR beta VDJ and CDR3 sequence profiling was genomic DNA. TCRdb passed the reads through MiXCR, listing each CDR3 protein once. This table holds 150,000 to 180,000 distinct CDR3 sequences, 52% found once.

This sequence originates from a human donor with aplastic anemia. V gene TRBV20-1 combines with J gene TRBJ2-3, with TRBD1 matching 8 bases. Sequencing was carried out using sorted CD4+, CD8+, or CD8+CD57+ T cells (not recorded which) from PBMCs. CDR3 amino acids: CSAIDRGTHTDTQYF. The CDR3 DNA reads TGCAGTGCTATCGACAGGGGCACGCACACAGATACGCAGTATTTT.